This paragraph reports one T cell receptor (beta chain). Its antigen remains unidentified. Per-base qualities were not stored, and no clone one base away is much larger. Donors formed part of the validation cohort, which comprised about 130 subjects and was distinct from the first cohort of fewer than 750 subjects. This specimen belongs to a study of cytomegalovirus exposure and HLA in healthy donors (dated by TCRdb to about 2017). Looking at the study overall: The 666 repertoires of the first cohort and the 120 validation repertoires were produced on the same platform, according to a later analysis. The aim of the study was to test whether cataloging public T cell receptors could identify signatures of past pathogen exposure. In addition to the first cohort of 650 to 800 subjects, a separate validation cohort of under 150 different subjects was used. High-throughput TCR immunosequencing, statistical association of individual TCRs with disease status, and machine learning were combined to predict cytomegalovirus infection status. Results the study describes overall, beyond this receptor: Three of the identified cytomegalovirus-associated TCR beta chains were confirmed in vitro to be specific for cytomegalovirus antigens. A later analysis lacked HLA typing for the validation cohort, so it scored co-occurrence in that cohort across all 130 or so repertoires. Most TCR sequences were observed very rarely across donors, whereas some public TCRs were present in many individuals. In a later analysis, TCRs clustered in the first cohort were found to also tend to co-occur in the 130 or so validation repertoires, with approximately 95% of cluster scores above 0. A total of about 150 TCR beta chains were listed by the study as associated with cytomegalovirus. Cytomegalovirus status was reported to be diagnosed by the classifier with high specificity and sensitivity in both the original and validation cohorts. It was suggested by the authors that the approach could potentially be generalized to other disease states and immunological phenotypes.

The library was obtained by the immunoSEQ multiplex PCR assay. The paper's processing steps were these. A statistical classification framework was built for diagnosing cytomegalovirus status from the catalog of TCR beta chain sequences. TCRdb mirrors the immuneACCESS table, restricted to in-frame sequences. Some clones are absent from its copies; in checked studies, under half trace to an unresolved V gene, and the reason for the others is unknown. The V and J calls and clone size were taken over from that table, and D and trimming were inferred from the DNA. This sample is represented by a few hundred thousand clones; around nine tenths of them were singletons. The ten largest clones add up to around 3% of the sample. The CDR3 numbers 13 residues from cysteine through phenylalanine. Kept here is only the CDR3 DNA, which spans 39 bases and is read in frame from base 1. The V and J ends are trimmed by 2 bases and 4 bases, leaving 7 bases between them. The germline V gene gives CDR1 as MRHNA and CDR2 as SNTAGT.

The material sequenced was PBMCs. The sequence came from a woman aged 18-35 years in good health and CMV-seronegative. This receptor chain uses TRBV6-4 and TRBJ2-3; a tentative D match to TRBD1 spans 5 bases. The nucleotides are TGTGCCAGCAGTGACAAGGGGTCAGATACGCAGTATTTT. This codes for CASSDKGSDTQYF.